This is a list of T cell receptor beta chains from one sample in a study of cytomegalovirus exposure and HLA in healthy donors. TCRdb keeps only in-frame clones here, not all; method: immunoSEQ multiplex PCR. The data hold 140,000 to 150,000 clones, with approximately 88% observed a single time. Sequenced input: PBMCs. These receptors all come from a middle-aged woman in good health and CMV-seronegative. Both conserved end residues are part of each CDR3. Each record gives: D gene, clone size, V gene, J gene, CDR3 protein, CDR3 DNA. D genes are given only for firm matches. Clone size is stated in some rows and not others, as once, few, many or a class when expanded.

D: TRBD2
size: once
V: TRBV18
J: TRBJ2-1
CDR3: CASSGLAGGDEQFF
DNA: TGTGCCAGCTCAGGCCTAGCGGGAGGCGATGAGCAGTTCTTC

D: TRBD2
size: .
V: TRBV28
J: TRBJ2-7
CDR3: CASSLSGLNYEQYF
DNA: TGTGCCAGCAGTTTATCGGGACTAAACTACGAGCAGTACTTC

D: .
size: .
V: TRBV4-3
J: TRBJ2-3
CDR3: CASSQDGLWDTQYF
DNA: TGCGCCAGCAGCCAAGACGGACTATGGGATACGCAGTATTTT

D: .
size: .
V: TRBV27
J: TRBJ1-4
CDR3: CASSLLAPNEKLFF
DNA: TGTGCCAGCAGTTTGTTGGCACCTAATGAAAAACTGTTTTTT

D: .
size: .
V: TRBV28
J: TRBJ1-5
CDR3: CASIRYVGEPQHF
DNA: TGTGCCAGCATCAGGTACGTCGGGGAGCCCCAGCATTTT

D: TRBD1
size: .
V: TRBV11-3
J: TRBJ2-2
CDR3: CASSTWTGRGSTGELFF
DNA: TGTGCCAGCAGCACTTGGACAGGGCGCGGAAGCACCGGGGAGCTGTTTTTT

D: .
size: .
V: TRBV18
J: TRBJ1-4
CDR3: CASAGGATNEKLFF
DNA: TGTGCCAGCGCCGGCGGTGCAACTAATGAAAAACTGTTTTTT

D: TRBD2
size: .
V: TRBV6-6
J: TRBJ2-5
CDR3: CASRPQLAGGGETQYF
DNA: TGTGCCAGCAGGCCTCAACTAGCGGGAGGGGGAGAGACCCAGTACTTC

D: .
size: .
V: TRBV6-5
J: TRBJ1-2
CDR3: CASSSPTGGYYGYTF
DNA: TGTGCCAGCAGTTCCCCGACAGGAGGCTACTATGGCTACACCTTC

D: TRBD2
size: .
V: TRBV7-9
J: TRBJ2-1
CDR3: CASSGEREGLNEQFF
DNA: TGTGCCAGCAGCGGCGAGCGGGAGGGCCTAAATGAGCAGTTCTTC

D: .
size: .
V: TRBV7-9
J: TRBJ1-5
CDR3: CTSSFQTGPQHF
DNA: TGTACCAGCAGCTTCCAGACAGGGCCCCAGCATTTT

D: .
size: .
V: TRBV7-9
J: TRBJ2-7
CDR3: CASSLAHGGGIKYEQYF
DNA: TGTGCCAGCAGCTTAGCGCACGGGGGAGGAATTAAGTACGAGCAGTACTTC

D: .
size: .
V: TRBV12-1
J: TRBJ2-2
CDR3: CASSSQGFYTGELFF
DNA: TGTGCCAGCAGCTCGCAGGGGTTCTACACCGGGGAGCTGTTTTTT

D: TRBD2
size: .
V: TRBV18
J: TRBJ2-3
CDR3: CASSGSGNTDTQYF
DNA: TGTGCCAGCTCGGGTAGCGGGAACACAGATACGCAGTATTTT

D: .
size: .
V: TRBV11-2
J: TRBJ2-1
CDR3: CASSLAYEQFF
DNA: TGTGCCAGCAGCTTAGCCTATGAGCAGTTCTTC

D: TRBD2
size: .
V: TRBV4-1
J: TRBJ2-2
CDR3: CASSPGGAVAGELFF
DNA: TGCGCCAGCAGCCCGGGGGGGGCGGTCGCCGGGGAGCTGTTTTTT

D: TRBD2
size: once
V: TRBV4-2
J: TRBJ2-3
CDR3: CASSQDDGGRDPTDTQYF
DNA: TGTGCCAGCAGCCAAGATGATGGCGGGAGGGACCCCACAGATACGCAGTATTTT

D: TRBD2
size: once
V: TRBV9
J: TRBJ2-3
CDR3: CASSVGLAGLTDTQYF
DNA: TGTGCCAGCAGCGTAGGACTAGCGGGATTAACAGATACGCAGTATTTT

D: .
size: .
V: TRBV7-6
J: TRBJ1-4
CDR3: CASSFAGTLDEKLFF
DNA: TGTGCCAGCAGCTTTGCCGGGACACTCGATGAAAAACTGTTTTTT

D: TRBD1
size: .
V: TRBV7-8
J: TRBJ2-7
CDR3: CASSTGQVGYEQYF
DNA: TGTGCCAGCAGTACCGGACAGGTGGGATACGAGCAGTACTTC

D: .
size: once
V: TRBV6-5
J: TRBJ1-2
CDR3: CASSLTGLPVVGTF
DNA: TGTGCCAGCAGTTTGACAGGCCTCCCTGTGGTTGGCACCTTC

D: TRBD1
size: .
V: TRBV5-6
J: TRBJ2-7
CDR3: CASSRGQHYTYEQYF
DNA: TGTGCCAGCAGCCGGGGACAGCATTATACCTACGAGCAGTACTTC

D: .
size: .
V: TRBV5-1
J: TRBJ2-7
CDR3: CASRGHPPYEQYF
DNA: TGCGCCAGCAGGGGCCACCCACCCTACGAGCAGTACTTC

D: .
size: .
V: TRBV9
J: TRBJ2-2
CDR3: CASSVNPGVGSTGELFF
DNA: TGTGCCAGCAGCGTTAACCCGGGAGTCGGGAGCACCGGGGAGCTGTTTTTT

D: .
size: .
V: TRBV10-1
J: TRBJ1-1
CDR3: CASSDGGTEAFF
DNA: TGCGCCAGCAGTGACGGAGGCACTGAAGCTTTCTTT

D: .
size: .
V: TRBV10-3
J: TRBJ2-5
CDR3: CAISTASSLGETQYF
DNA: TGTGCCATCAGCACGGCGTCTAGCTTGGGGGAGACCCAGTACTTC

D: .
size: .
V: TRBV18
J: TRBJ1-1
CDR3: CASRDKMPTEAFF
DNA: TGTGCCAGCCGGGACAAGATGCCGACTGAAGCTTTCTTT

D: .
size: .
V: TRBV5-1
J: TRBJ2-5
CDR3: CASSSPPAEQETQYF
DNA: TGCGCCAGCAGCTCTCCCCCGGCGGAGCAAGAGACCCAGTACTTC

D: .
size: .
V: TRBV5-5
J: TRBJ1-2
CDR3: CASSLDTINYGYTF
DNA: TGTGCCAGCAGCTTAGACACAATTAACTATGGCTACACCTTC

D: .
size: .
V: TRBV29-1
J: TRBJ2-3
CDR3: CSWKAGYTDTQYF
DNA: TGCAGCTGGAAGGCGGGATACACAGATACGCAGTATTTT

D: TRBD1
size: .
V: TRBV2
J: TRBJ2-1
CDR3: CASTRQGADEQFF
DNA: TGTGCCAGCACCCGACAGGGGGCCGATGAGCAGTTCTTC

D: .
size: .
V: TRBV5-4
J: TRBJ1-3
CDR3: CASSLTGKSSGNTIYF
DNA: TGTGCCAGCAGCCTGACGGGGAAAAGCTCTGGAAACACCATATATTTT

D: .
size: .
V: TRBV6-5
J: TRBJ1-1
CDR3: CASTGSGNRAFF
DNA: TGTGCCAGCACGGGCTCGGGGAATCGAGCTTTCTTT

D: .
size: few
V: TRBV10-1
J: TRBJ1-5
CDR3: CASSQGHSNQPQHF
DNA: TGCGCCAGCAGTCAGGGACACAGCAATCAGCCCCAGCATTTT

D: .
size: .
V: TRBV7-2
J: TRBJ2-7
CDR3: CASSLNYNSYEQYF
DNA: TGTGCCAGCAGCTTAAACTACAACTCCTACGAGCAGTACTTC

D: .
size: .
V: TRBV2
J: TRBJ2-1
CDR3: CASSAGHGIYNEQFF
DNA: TGTGCCAGCAGTGCAGGACACGGAATTTACAATGAGCAGTTCTTC

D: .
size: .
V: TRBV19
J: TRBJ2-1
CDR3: CASSGLALGRSSYNEQFF
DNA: TGTGCCAGTAGTGGCCTGGCCCTGGGGCGCTCCAGCTACAATGAGCAGTTCTTC

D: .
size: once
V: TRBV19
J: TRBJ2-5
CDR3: CASSILASVETQYF
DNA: TGTGCCAGTAGTATCCTAGCTAGTGTTGAGACCCAGTACTTC

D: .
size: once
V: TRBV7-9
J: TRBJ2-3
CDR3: CASSPTLGRDTDTQYF
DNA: TGTGCCAGCAGCCCAACACTAGGCCGCGACACAGATACGCAGTATTTT

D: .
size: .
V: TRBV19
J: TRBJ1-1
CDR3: CASSSGLNTEAFF
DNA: TGTGCCAGTAGTTCAGGGTTGAACACTGAAGCTTTCTTT

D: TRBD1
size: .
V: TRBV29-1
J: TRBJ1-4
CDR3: CSVIWDRGLF
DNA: TGCAGCGTTATCTGGGACAGGGGGCTTTTT

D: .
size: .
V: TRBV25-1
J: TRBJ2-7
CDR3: CASSGRGAAYEQYF
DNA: TGTGCCAGCAGTGGCAGGGGGGCGGCCTACGAGCAGTACTTC